The 27 T cell receptor beta chains in this list originate from one sample, sequenced in a study of shared clonotypes between healthy human individuals. Assay used: immunoSEQ multiplex PCR; TCRdb lists only in-frame clones, some missing. The sample shows about 2,500,000 clones, approximately 92% of them seen only once. The sample taken for sequencing was naive CD4+ T cells sorted from blood. Subset indicated: CD45RA+ positively selected. The receptor source for this set is a man younger than 35 in good health.

The chain links TRBV7-2 to TRBJ2-7; perhaps TRBD1 as D (7 bases). This CDR3 is 14 amino acids long. Germline V gene data show CDR1 as SGHTA and CDR2 as FQGNSA. V dropped 0 bases and J dropped 3 bases, with 9 bases sitting between them. The CDR3 nucleotides read TGTGCCAGCAGCTTAGCCAGGGGGGACTACGAGCAGTACTTC. As protein: CASSLARGDYEQYF.

This rearrangement joins TRBV30 to TRBJ2-2; D gene unclear. With 0 bases removed from V and 6 bases from J, the gap between germline ends came to 8 bases. This CDR3 contains 13 residues. Germline V gene lookup returns CDR1 GTSNPN and CDR2 SVGIG (reference sequence). The CDR3, as DNA: TGTGCCTGGAGTGTGAGCCGGGCCGGGGAGCTGTTTTTT. Protein sequence: CAWSVSRAGELFF.

The V call is TRBV11-1, the J call TRBJ2-5, with 7 bases aligning to TRBD1. The DNA matches TRBJ2-7 better at its end, which makes the J call doubtful. Germline V gene sequence: CDR1 SGHAT, CDR2 FQDESV (reference sequence). The CDR3 runs 14 residues. CDR3 sequence: CASSSTGSSYEQYF. CDR3 nucleotide sequence: TGTGCCAGCAGCTCGACAGGGAGCTCCTACGAGCAGTACTTC.

The chain uses TRBV27 and TRBJ2-7; TRBD2 is a possible D gene (5 bases). The CDR3 has 13 residues. Trimming took off 6 bases at V and 2 bases at J, with 11 bases between the two ends. Germline V CDR1 and CDR2: MNHEY, SMNVEV (reference sequence). CDR3: CASRAGNPYEQYF. Here the CDR3 DNA reads TGTGCCAGCAGGGCCGGGAACCCCTACGAGCAGTACTTC.

This clone was picked up one time. J is TRBJ2-5 and V is TRBV18; 12 bases line up with TRBD2. CDR1 KGHSH and CDR2 LQKENI come from the germline V gene. The CDR3 covers 15 residues. The ends lost 0 bases at V and 5 bases at J; junction bases unmatched: 1. For the CDR3, the DNA is TGTGCCAGCTCACCACCGGGGACTAGCGGGGAGACCCAGTACTTC. Translated: CASSPPGTSGETQYF. Based on the CDR3 plus reference TRBV18 and TRBJ2-5, the full variable domain is NAGVMQNPRHLVRRRGQEARLRCSPMKGHSHVYWYRQLPEEGLKFMVYLQKENIIDESGMPKERFSAEFPKEGPSILRIQQVVRGDSAAYFCASSPPGTSGETQYFGPGTRLLVL.

Here the CDR3 reads CASALDSNYGYTF. The CDR3 region has the DNA TGTGCCAGCGCCCTGGACAGTAACTATGGCTACACCTTC. This chain connects TRBV6-6 to TRBJ1-2, with a possible D match to TRBD1 (6 bases). CDR1 is MNHNY, CDR2 SVGAGI, per germline (reference sequence). The CDR3 contains 13 residues. The V end lost 8 bases, the J end lost 1 base, and 11 bases lay between the germline ends.

The chain employs TRBV18 and TRBJ1-4; 9 bases are a match to TRBD1. This CDR3 has 16 amino acids. V trimming: 3 bases; J trimming: 4 bases; junction bases outside the gene matches: 6. Germline V gene data show CDR1 as KGHSH and CDR2 as LQKENI. The CDR3 DNA sequence: TGTGCCAGCTCACCCCTTGGACAGGGGCTTAATGAAAAACTGTTTTTT. It encodes CASSPLGQGLNEKLFF.

This clone was seen once. V and J are TRBV18 and TRBJ1-2, with D possibly being TRBD1 (6 bases). V was cut by 0 bases and J by 4 bases, with 21 bases left in between. The germline V gene has CDR1 KGHSH and CDR2 LQKENI. The CDR3 is 18 residues long. CDR3 sequence reads: CASSPPVISPGAGYGYTF. The CDR3 nucleotides are TGTGCCAGCTCACCACCGGTGATCTCGCCGGGGGCAGGCTATGGCTACACCTTC. The full variable domain, in which reference TRBV18 and TRBJ1-2 provide the parts outside the CDR3, is NAGVMQNPRHLVRRRGQEARLRCSPMKGHSHVYWYRQLPEEGLKFMVYLQKENIIDESGMPKERFSAEFPKEGPSILRIQQVVRGDSAAYFCASSPPVISPGAGYGYTFGSGTRLTVV.

J is TRBJ2-2 and V is TRBV10-3, with D maybe TRBD1 (5 bases). Trimming stripped 8 bases from V and 4 bases from J, with 11 bases between. The CDR3 contains 13 residues. CDR1 is ENHRY, CDR2 SYGVKD, per germline. The CDR3 loop reads CAIAGNGTGELFF. In DNA form, the CDR3 reads TGTGCCATCGCAGGGAACGGCACCGGGGAGCTGTTTTTT.

The genes are TRBV9 and TRBJ2-6; the D gene is possibly TRBD1 (5 bases). The CDR3 is 17 amino acids. The V gene lost 0 bases and the J gene lost 1 base, with 11 bases spanning the gap. Germline lookup yields CDR1 SGDLS and CDR2 YYNGEE. CDR3 coding DNA: TGTGCCAGCAGCGTAGGGCAGGGTTGGTCTGGGGCCAACGTCCTGACTTTC. Protein sequence: CASSVGQGWSGANVLTF.

This chain joins TRBV9 and TRBJ2-3; D may be TRBD2 (5 bases). Trimming took 0 bases from V and 8 from J, leaving 10 bases between them. From germline, CDR1 is SGDLS and CDR2 YYNGEE. The CDR3 is 13 residues long. CDR3 loop: CASSVEGEGTQYF. Written as DNA, the CDR3 is TGTGCCAGCAGCGTAGAAGGCGAGGGTACGCAGTATTTT.

The rearrangement uses TRBV15 and TRBJ1-1, with no clear D. V was shortened by 4 bases and J by 11 bases, with 11 bases between the two germline ends. The CDR3 is made up of 11 amino acids. From germline, CDR1 is LNHNV and CDR2 YYDKDF (reference sequence). The CDR3 region is CATSTPREAFF. CDR3 sequence (DNA): TGTGCCACCAGCACCCCCCGCGAGGCTTTCTTT.

The table lists this clone with a few counts. J is TRBJ2-7 and V is TRBV10-1; D is unresolved. Trimming pared 4 bases from V and 2 bases from J, leaving 12 bases between. This CDR3 contains 14 residues. The germline V gene has CDR1 WNHNN and CDR2 SYGVQD (reference sequence). The CDR3, as DNA: TGCGCCAGCAGTGTGGATGTTGGGACCTACGAGCAGTACTTC. Its translation: CASSVDVGTYEQYF.

With regard to this clone: This specimen includes other DNA sequences encoding the same CDR3. The J gene is TRBJ2-7, the V gene TRBV5-1; 11 bases line up with TRBD1. CDR1 is SGHRS and CDR2 is YFSETQ in the germline V gene. Losses at the gene ends were 3 bases for V and 3 bases for J; bases not matched to a gene: 5. This CDR3 comprises 15 residues. The CDR3 DNA reads as TGCGCCAGCAGCTCCGGGACAGGGGGTATCTACGAGCAGTACTTC. The encoded protein is CASSSGTGGIYEQYF. The entire variable domain, with the rest obtained from reference TRBV5-1 and TRBJ2-7, is as follows: KAGVTQTPRYLIKTRGQQVTLSCSPISGHRSVSWYQQTPGQGLQFLFEYFSETQRNKGNFPGRFSGRQFSNSRSEMNVSTLELGDSALYLCASSSGTGGIYEQYFGPGTRLTVT.

As concerns this clone: Additional DNA sequences in this sample encode the identical CDR3. This chain's CDR3 is CASSYLGAHEQYF. The CDR3 DNA is TGTGCCAGCAGTTATTTGGGGGCCCACGAGCAGTACTTC. The V gene is TRBV6-5, the J gene TRBJ2-7; D possibly corresponds to TRBD1 (6 bases). The length of the CDR3 is 13 residues. Germline V lookup: CDR1 MNHEY, CDR2 SVGAGI. V was clipped by 3 bases and J by 5 bases, with 11 bases between them.

The chain couples TRBV5-4 to TRBJ1-2, with 7 bases lining up with TRBD1. CDR1 is SGHNT and CDR2 is YYREEE in the germline V gene (reference sequence). CDR3 size: 13 residues. V gave up 4 bases and J gave up 7 bases; unmatched junction bases: 7. CDR3 DNA: TGTGCCAGCAGCGGAAGAGACAGGGTTGGCTACACCTTC. This translates into CASSGRDRVGYTF.

The J gene is TRBJ2-5, the V gene TRBV5-1; D remains unclear. This CDR3 comprises 14 residues. V lost 0 bases and J 4 bases, leaving 10 bases between the germline ends. Germline V gene data show CDR1 as SGHRS and CDR2 as YFSETQ. The CDR3 DNA reads as TGCGCCAGCAGCTTGGCCGCGCGCCCAGAGACCCAGTACTTC. As protein: CASSLAARPETQYF. Supplemented by reference TRBV5-1 and TRBJ2-5, the full variable domain reads KAGVTQTPRYLIKTRGQQVTLSCSPISGHRSVSWYQQTPGQGLQFLFEYFSETQRNKGNFPGRFSGRQFSNSRSEMNVSTLELGDSALYLCASSLAARPETQYFGPGTRLLVL.

The chain is built from TRBV5-1 and TRBJ1-1; D possibly corresponds to TRBD1 (5 bases). V shed 4 bases and J shed 0 bases, with 13 bases lying between them. Looked up from germline, CDR1 is SGHRS and CDR2 is YFSETQ. The CDR3 extends over 15 amino acids. In nucleotides, the CDR3 is TGCGCCAGCAGCCTAGGACCGACAGTGAACACTGAAGCTTTCTTT. Its protein is CASSLGPTVNTEAFF. The full variable domain, with the rest looked up from reference TRBV5-1 and TRBJ1-1, is KAGVTQTPRYLIKTRGQQVTLSCSPISGHRSVSWYQQTPGQGLQFLFEYFSETQRNKGNFPGRFSGRQFSNSRSEMNVSTLELGDSALYLCASSLGPTVNTEAFFGQGTRLTVV.

About this clone itself: This CDR3 is also generated by other DNA sequences in the sample. The chain uses TRBV5-1 and TRBJ1-1, with unresolved D. The V gene's germline CDR1 is SGHRS and CDR2 YFSETQ. CDR3 length equals 14 residues. The V end lost 0 bases, the J end lost 1 base, and 7 bases lay between the germline ends. The CDR3 nucleotides read TGCGCCAGCAGCTTGGAAGGAGGGAACACTGAAGCTTTCTTT. Translated: CASSLEGGNTEAFF.

The chain carries TRBV5-1 and TRBJ1-2, with TRBD1 as a possible D gene (6 bases). Germline V gene lookup returns CDR1 SGHRS and CDR2 YFSETQ. The CDR3 sequence is 15 residues long. V was clipped by 0 bases and J by 8 bases, with 17 bases between them. CDR3 DNA: TGCGCCAGCAGCTTGGGGATGGAGGGACAACGCGGCTACACCTTC. It translates to CASSLGMEGQRGYTF. The whole variable domain, remainder taken from reference TRBV5-1 and TRBJ1-2, is KAGVTQTPRYLIKTRGQQVTLSCSPISGHRSVSWYQQTPGQGLQFLFEYFSETQRNKGNFPGRFSGRQFSNSRSEMNVSTLELGDSALYLCASSLGMEGQRGYTFGSGTRLTVV.

The genes are TRBV30 and TRBJ2-5; D perhaps matches TRBD2 (5 bases). With the DNA end fitting TRBJ2-7 better, the J assignment may be wrong. There are 14 residues in the CDR3. The germline V gene encodes CDR1 GTSNPN and CDR2 SVGIG (reference sequence). The CDR3 DNA follows: TGTGCCTGGAGTGTAGGACTGTCGGGCTACGAGCAGTACTTC. Its translation: CAWSVGLSGYEQYF.

This sequence joins TRBV4-1 and TRBJ2-5; the match to TRBD2 covers 10 bases. V gave up 0 bases and J gave up 4 bases; unmatched junction bases: 14. Germline CDR1 and CDR2: MGHRA and YSYEKL. The CDR3 runs to 19 residues. The CDR3 DNA is TGCGCCAGCAGCCAAGACCCCGGTGGGCGGCTAGCGGGAGCAGAGACCCAGTACTTC. Translating gives CASSQDPGGRLAGAETQYF.

The chain recombines TRBV30 with TRBJ2-1; 9 bases match TRBD2. This CDR3 spans 16 amino acids. The trim removed 0 bases at V and 2 bases at J, leaving 5 bases unmatched. Germline CDR1 is GTSNPN and CDR2 is SVGIG (reference sequence). CDR3 in DNA: TGTGCCTGGAGTGTATTAACTAGCGGGCCCTACAATGAGCAGTTCTTC. Its protein is CAWSVLTSGPYNEQFF.

This chain connects TRBV7-9 to TRBJ2-7; no clear D. With 1 base removed from V and 2 bases from J, the gap between germline ends came to 9 bases. Germline V gene lookup returns CDR1 SEHNR and CDR2 FQNEAQ (reference sequence). The CDR3 extends over 14 amino acids. Here the CDR3 DNA reads TGTGCCAGCAGCTTAGTCCCGAGTGCCTACGAGCAGTACTTC. Translated, it gives CASSLVPSAYEQYF.

The chain links TRBV13 to TRBJ1-3; D is undetermined. Deletions cut 0 bases from V and 0 bases from J, with 6 bases between. Germline CDR1 PRHDT, CDR2 FYEKMQ (reference sequence). The CDR3 is 15 amino acids. This chain's CDR3 is CASSLGGSSGNTIYF. The CDR3, as DNA: TGTGCCAGCAGCTTAGGCGGGTCCTCTGGAAACACCATATATTTT.

The V call is TRBV27, the J call TRBJ1-2, with 9 bases matching TRBD1. Germline CDR1 is MNHEY and CDR2 is SMNVEV (reference sequence). This CDR3 comprises 15 residues. V shed 6 bases, J shed 7 bases, and the junction held 12 bases outside the gene matches. The CDR3 spells CASRAPGQGAAGYTF. CDR3 nucleotide sequence: TGTGCCAGCAGGGCCCCGGGACAGGGAGCCGCTGGCTACACCTTC.

The genes are TRBV19 and TRBJ1-6; D possibly corresponds to TRBD1 (6 bases). The CDR3 covers 15 residues. The V and J ends lost 4 bases and 1 base respectively, with 8 bases between them. Looked up from germline, CDR1 is LNHDA and CDR2 is SQIVND (reference sequence). CDR3 in DNA: TGTGCCAGTAGTAGGCAGGGGTCCTATAATTCACCCCTCCACTTT. Protein product: CASSRQGSYNSPLHF. The full variable domain, rest sourced from reference TRBV19 and TRBJ1-6, is DGGITQSPKYLFRKEGQNVTLSCEQNLNHDAMYWYRQDPGQGLRLIYYSQIVNDFQKGDIAEGYSVSREKKESFPLTVTSAQKNPTAFYLCASSRQGSYNSPLHFGNGTRLTVT.